This T cell receptor (beta chain) emerged from a study of blood T cell repertoires in COVID-19. For the study at large: Spain, Italy and the United States supplied samples that represented acute and convalescent COVID-19. T cells, B-cell-depleted T cells, or PBMCs provided the cDNA or gDNA that served as material.

The CDR3 sequence is 15 residues long. The germline gives CDR1 MNHEY, CDR2 SVGAGI. The V and J ends lost 5 bases and 6 bases, in that order; junction bases with no gene match: 7. The Seattle site enrolled patients during active infection and followed them longitudinally. Under the authors' procedure: Estimated nucleated cell counts came from reference gene primer amplification. Assay used: immunoSEQ multiplex PCR; TCRdb lists only in-frame clones, some missing. Clonal size and the V and J genes are those of that table, whereas D and trimming came from the DNA. The repertoire has under 200,000 clones, approximately 87% of them found once; the top ten carry roughly 9.8%.

Sequenced: peripheral blood. The TCR originated in a woman aged 55-70 years with COVID-19, enrolled during active disease. The V call is TRBV6-5, the J call TRBJ2-1; 10 bases map to TRBD2. The CDR3 spells CASSRLAGAGNEQFF. DNA for the CDR3: TGTGCCAGCAGTAGGCTAGCGGGAGCGGGCAATGAGCAGTTCTTC.